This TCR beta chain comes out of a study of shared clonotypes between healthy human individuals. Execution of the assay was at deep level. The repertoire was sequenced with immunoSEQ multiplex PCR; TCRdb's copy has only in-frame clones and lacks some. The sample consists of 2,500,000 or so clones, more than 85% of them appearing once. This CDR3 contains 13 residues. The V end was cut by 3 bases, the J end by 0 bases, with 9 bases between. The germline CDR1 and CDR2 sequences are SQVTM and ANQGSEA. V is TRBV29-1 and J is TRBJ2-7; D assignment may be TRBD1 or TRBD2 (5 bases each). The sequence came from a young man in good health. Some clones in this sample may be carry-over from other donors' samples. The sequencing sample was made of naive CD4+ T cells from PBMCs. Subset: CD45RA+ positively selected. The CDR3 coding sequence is TGCAGCGTTGATGCAGGGAGCTCCTACGAGCAGTACTTC. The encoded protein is CSVDAGSSYEQYF.